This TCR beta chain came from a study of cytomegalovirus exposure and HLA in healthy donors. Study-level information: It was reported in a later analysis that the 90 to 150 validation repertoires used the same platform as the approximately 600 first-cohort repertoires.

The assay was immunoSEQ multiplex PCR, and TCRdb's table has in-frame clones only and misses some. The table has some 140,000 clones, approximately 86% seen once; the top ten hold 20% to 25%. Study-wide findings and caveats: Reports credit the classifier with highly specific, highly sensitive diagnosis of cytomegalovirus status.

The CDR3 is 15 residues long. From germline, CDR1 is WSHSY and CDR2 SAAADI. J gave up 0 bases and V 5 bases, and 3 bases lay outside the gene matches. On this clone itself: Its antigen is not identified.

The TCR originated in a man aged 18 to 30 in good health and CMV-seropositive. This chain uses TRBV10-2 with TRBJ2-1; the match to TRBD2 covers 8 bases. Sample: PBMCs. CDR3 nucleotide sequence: TGCGCCAGCAGTAGTAGCGGGGTCTCCTACAATGAGCAGTTCTTC. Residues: CASSSSGVSYNEQFF.